This paragraph reports one TCR beta chain. This clonotype has at least ten counts. It has no known antigen specificity. Base qualities are not recorded, but no much larger clone differs from it by a single base. The record originates from a study of T-cell reconstitution after alpha-beta-depleted transplantation in children (TCRdb year 2016). With respect to the entire study: Using TCR repertoire profiling, the study followed T-cell immune reconstitution in a quantitative way in children after TCRalphabeta/CD19-depleted allogeneic hematopoietic cell transplantation.

The paper as a whole reports these results and caveats: In some patients, high TCRbeta diversity at day 60 was attributed to recipient T cells and intrathymic progenitors that had survived conditioning. Hyperexpanded clone frequencies declined over subsequent months; after one year, T-cell counts and TCRbeta diversity were mostly attributed to newly produced T cells. The apparently early recovery of alphabetaT-cell counts about two months after transplant reportedly depended on only several hundred rapidly expanded clones that came from non-depleted graft cells.

The library came from PCR. Sequencing instrument: Illumina HiSeq 2500. Molecular barcoding was employed in the preparation of TCR libraries, with unique molecular identifiers being used to normalize TCRbeta repertoire quantification. The raw public data were reprocessed by TCRdb itself: fastp quality trimming at Q25, MiXCR clonotype calling, in-frame beta chains only. Each CDR3 protein appears once, grouped with its most common genes and DNA. The sample yields about 180,000 distinct CDR3 sequences; around 10% were counted once. Of the sample, about 13% is held by the ten largest clones. Trimming removed 6 bases from V and 4 bases from J; the gene matches leave 10 bases unexplained. The CDR3 contains 15 residues, cysteine and phenylalanine counted. Solely the CDR3 DNA is kept, with 45 bases framed from the first base. The sample's treatment or condition label is to be understood as: allogeneic hematopoietic cell transplantation with graft depleted of TCRalphabeta T cells and CD19 B cells. The children who served as transplant recipients had been given grafts of TCRalphabeta/CD19-depleted allogeneic hematopoietic cells.

This receptor was obtained from a boy aged 2-9 years with acute myeloid leukemia, due to receive a stem cell transplant. Source: PBMCs, taken before TCRalphabeta/CD19-depleted stem cell transplant. The chain was built from TRBV12-3 or TRBV12-4 and TRBJ2-7; a stretch of 9 junction bases matches TRBD2. The nucleotides are TGTGCCAGCAGCCAAATTAGCGGGAGTACGTACGAGCAGTACTTC. The encoded protein is CASSQISGSTYEQYF.